These T cell receptor beta chains were read from a single sample in a study of multiple sclerosis patients with progressive multifocal leukoencephalopathy. Generated by immunoSEQ multiplex PCR, the TCRdb table keeps only in-frame clones and is missing some. The table records some 28,000 clones, 90% of them present only once. Sample: PBMCs, taken from a patient treated with natalizumab. The receptors derive from a human donor with multiple sclerosis. CDR3s include the opening cysteine and the closing phenylalanine or tryptophan. Each record gives: J gene, clone size, D gene, V gene, CDR3 protein, CDR3 DNA. The D gene is left open where the match is weak. Clone size appears in some rows only: once, few, many, or a class for an expanded clone.

TRBJ2-5 . . TRBV2 CASSAFEGHKSQETHYF TGTGCCAGCAGTGCCTTCGAGGGACACAAATCTCAAGAGACCCATTACTTC
TRBJ2-1 . TRBD2 TRBV5-1 CASSFSAGGGYEQFF TGCGCCAGCAGCTTTTCGGCGGGGGGCGGGTATGAGCAGTTCTTC
TRBJ1-2 . . TRBV25-1 CASSVGVNGYTF TGTGCCAGCAGCGTAGGCGTTAATGGCTACACCTTC
TRBJ2-3 . TRBD2 TRBV2 CASSFALAGTDTQYF TGTGCCAGCAGCTTCGCGCTAGCGGGAACAGATACGCAGTATTTT
TRBJ1-6 . . TRBV28 CASSPTLGASPLHF TGTGCCAGCAGTCCTACGCTAGGGGCTTCACCCCTCCACTTT
TRBJ1-5 . TRBD1 TRBV9 CASSVDSLSWGTAYSNQPQHF TGTGCCAGCAGCGTAGATAGTTTGAGTTGGGGGACAGCATATAGCAATCAGCCCCAGCATTTT
TRBJ2-5 . . TRBV18 CASSPLDRIETQYF TGTGCCAGCTCACCACTGGACAGAATAGAGACCCAGTACTTC
TRBJ1-2 . . TRBV27 CASSLWGNYGYTF TGTGCCAGCAGTTTATGGGGTAACTATGGCTACACCTTC
TRBJ2-6 . . TRBV7-7 CASSSRTGASGANVLTF TGTGCTAGCAGCTCCAGGACTGGCGCCTCTGGGGCCAACGTCCTGACTTTC
TRBJ1-4 . . TRBV27 CASSRGRLGEKLFF TGTGCCAGCAGCCGGGGGCGCCTGGGTGAAAAACTGTTTTTT
TRBJ2-5 once . TRBV27 CASSFEGTETQYF TGTGCCAGCAGTTTCGAGGGAACAGAGACCCAGTACTTC
TRBJ2-1 . . TRBV2 CASSDWQAYNEQFF TGTGCCAGCAGTGACTGGCAGGCGTACAATGAGCAGTTCTTC
TRBJ2-3 . . TRBV6-1 CASIRGVTDTQYF TGTGCCAGCATCCGCGGGGTTACAGATACGCAGTATTTT
TRBJ2-2 . TRBD1 TRBV28 CASRTGAGGELFF TGTGCCAGCAGAACAGGGGCGGGCGGGGAGCTGTTTTTT
TRBJ2-2 . TRBD2 TRBV2 CASSVRPSGNTGELFF TGTGCCAGCAGTGTCCGGCCTAGCGGGAACACCGGGGAGCTGTTTTTT
TRBJ2-7 . . TRBV7-2 CASSPLRGGYEQYF TGTGCCAGCAGCCCCTTAAGGGGTGGGTACGAGCAGTACTTC
TRBJ1-1 . . TRBV18 CASSQGVNTEAFF TGTGCCAGCTCACAAGGAGTAAACACTGAAGCTTTCTTT
TRBJ1-6 few TRBD1 TRBV18 CASSPLTGGLFNSPLHF TGTGCCAGCTCACCGTTGACAGGGGGCCTCTTTAATTCACCCCTCCACTTT
TRBJ2-7 . TRBD1 TRBV28 CASSLLTGVLYEQYF TGTGCCAGCAGTTTATTGACAGGGGTCCTCTACGAGCAGTACTTC
TRBJ1-5 . TRBD1 TRBV19 CASKNKGDRASPGNQPQHF TGTGCCAGTAAAAATAAAGGGGACAGGGCAAGTCCCGGCAATCAGCCCCAGCATTTT
TRBJ1-5 . . TRBV18 CASSPGNNQPQHF TGTGCCAGCTCACCAGGGAACAATCAGCCCCAGCATTTT
TRBJ2-2 . . TRBV7-9 CASSPLGGTGELFF TGTGCCAGCAGCCCTCTGGGGGGCACCGGGGAGCTGTTTTTT